This section outlines one TCR beta chain sequence together with its context. This PCR relied on a set of 60 Vbeta primers and 13 Jbeta primers. The repertoire was sequenced with immunoSEQ multiplex PCR; TCRdb's copy has only in-frame clones and lacks some. The table records about 160,000 clones, approximately 86% of them present only once. These data belong to a study of cytomegalovirus exposure and HLA in healthy donors. V was pared by 6 bases and J by 7 bases, with 15 bases between. This CDR3 spans 13 amino acids. Germline V CDR1 and CDR2: SNHLY, FYNNEI. Participants comprised healthy donors of bone marrow.

This chain links TRBV2 with TRBJ1-1; D unresolved. The source of this sequence is a woman aged 18-29 years in good health and CMV-seronegative. Sequenced input: PBMCs. The CDR3 region is CASRVELGGEAFF. Here the CDR3 DNA reads TGTGCCAGCAGGGTAGAGTTGGGAGGTGAAGCTTTCTTT.